The source of this TCR beta chain is a study of response to subunit inactivated influenza vaccine. Using its own MiXCR run on the RT-PCR reads, TCRdb lists one record per CDR3 protein. The sample includes approximately 200,000 distinct CDR3 sequences, about 15% seen only once; the top ten take 20% to 30%. The V segment lost 9 bases and the J segment 9 bases; nucleotides outside the gene matches: 8. Germline lookup yields CDR1 MNHEY and CDR2 SVGEGT. CDR3 length: 13 amino acids. This clonotype was detected a few times. The sequencing here drew on CD8+ T cells sorted from PBMCs, taken roughly 5 days after vaccination. The chain is built from TRBV6-2 or TRBV6-3 and TRBJ2-1; 10 positions match TRBD2. This TCR came from a man aged 45-65 years who received an inactivated influenza vaccine. The CDR3: CASGVAGGFEQFF. DNA for the CDR3: TGTGCCAGTGGTGTAGCGGGAGGTTTTGAGCAGTTCTTC.